Each of the 18 T cell receptor beta chains below was sequenced from the same sample in a study of cytomegalovirus exposure and HLA in healthy donors. Use of 60 Vbeta and 13 Jbeta primers characterized the PCR. Some clones are missing from TCRdb's copy, which holds only in-frame ones; the method was immunoSEQ multiplex PCR. The table has roughly 110,000 clones, 55% to 80% seen once. Sequenced material: PBMCs. The receptor source for this set is a young woman in good health and CMV-seronegative.

In nucleotides, the CDR3 is TGTGCCAGCAGCCGGCTAGGGAACACCGGGGAGCTGTTTTTT. Its translation: CASSRLGNTGELFF. The V gene is TRBV28, the J gene TRBJ2-2; D is ambiguous. Germline V CDR1 and CDR2: MDHEN, SYDVKM. The CDR3 totals 14 residues. The V end lost 6 bases, the J end lost 1 base, and 9 bases lay between the germline ends. Complete variable domain (other parts from reference TRBV28 and TRBJ2-2): DVKVTQSSRYLVKRTGEKVFLECVQDMDHENMFWYRQDPGLGLRLIYFSYDVKMKEKGDIPEGYSVSREKKERFSLILESASTNQTSMYLCASSRLGNTGELFFGEGSRLTVL.

This clone turned up a few times. This chain joins TRBV4-1 and TRBJ1-4; D not resolved. The CDR3 is 14 residues long. V shed 2 bases and J shed 8 bases, with 12 bases lying between them. Germline lookup yields CDR1 MGHRA and CDR2 YSYEKL. CDR3 sequence reads: CASSQNTGREKLFF. The CDR3 DNA is TGCGCCAGCAGCCAAAACACCGGGAGGGAAAAACTGTTTTTT.

The V call is TRBV7-2, the J call TRBJ2-7; 9 nucleotides line up with TRBD1. V shed 5 bases and J 4 bases; nucleotides not matched to a gene: 6. The germline CDR1 and CDR2 sequences are SGHTA and FQGNSA. The CDR3 is 14 residues long. As DNA, the CDR3 is TGTGCCAGCAGCCGCAGGGGACAGGGTTACGAGCAGTACTTC. Translation: CASSRRGQGYEQYF.

The genes are TRBV29-1 and TRBJ2-1; the D gene is possibly TRBD2 (5 bases). V dropped 5 bases and J dropped 3 bases, with 20 bases sitting between them. Per the germline V gene, CDR1 is SQVTM and CDR2 is ANQGSEA. The CDR3 has 16 amino acids. DNA of the CDR3: TGCAGCGTTTCTGCGGTGAGGGCCCGCAACTACAATGAGCAGTTCTTC. It is translated as CSVSAVRARNYNEQFF.

J is TRBJ2-7 and V is TRBV30, with D possibly TRBD1 on 6 matching bases. The CDR3 length is 14 residues. Germline V gene sequence: CDR1 GTSNPN, CDR2 SVGIG (reference sequence). V shed 7 bases and J shed 0 bases, with 16 bases lying between them. CDR3 DNA: TGTGCCTACAAGCAGGACAGTACCTCCTACGAGCAGTACTTC. It codes for CAYKQDSTSYEQYF.

The V and J genes are TRBV6-6 and TRBJ1-5; no reliable D call. V was trimmed by 6 bases and J by 6 bases, leaving 12 bases between them. Germline V gene data show CDR1 as MNHNY and CDR2 as SVGAGI (reference sequence). The CDR3 has 13 amino acids. CDR3 bases: TGTGCCAGCAGCCCGGCTGGAGGTCAGCCCCAGCATTTT. Translated, it gives CASSPAGGQPQHF.

The genes are TRBV5-1 and TRBJ1-1, with D perhaps TRBD1 (6 bases). The germline V and J ends were trimmed by 4 bases and 5 bases, with 12 bases remaining between them. Germline V gives CDR1 SGHRS, CDR2 YFSETQ. The CDR3 totals 13 residues. CDR3 in DNA: TGCGCCAGCAGCATTGGACAGCAGACTGAAGCTTTCTTT. Protein: CASSIGQQTEAFF.

The chain carries TRBV10-1 and TRBJ2-3; TRBD2 aligns across 13 bases. With 9 bases clipped from V and 2 bases from J, the junction kept 14 bases outside the gene matches. The V gene's germline CDR1 is WNHNN and CDR2 SYGVQD (reference sequence). The CDR3 is 18 residues long. CDR3 loop: CARTGLAGPLKPTDTQYF. The CDR3 DNA is TGCGCCAGGACGGGACTAGCGGGACCCTTAAAGCCCACAGATACGCAGTATTTT.

The J gene is TRBJ2-7, the V gene TRBV28; 8 bases map to TRBD1. This CDR3 is built from 14 residues. Unmatched junction bases numbered 10, after V lost 8 bases and J lost 4 bases. CDR1 is MDHEN and CDR2 is SYDVKM in the germline V gene. CDR3 nucleotide sequence: TGTGCCAGCTTCCCCAGGGGGCTAAGGTACGAGCAGTACTTC. Translation: CASFPRGLRYEQYF.

This chain connects TRBV2 to TRBJ1-1; tentatively, D is TRBD1 (5 bases). CDR3 length: 14 amino acids. Deletions cut 4 bases from V and 1 base from J, with 10 bases between. Germline V CDR1 and CDR2: SNHLY, FYNNEI. The CDR3 is CASSVRGTNTEAFF. The DNA for the CDR3 is TGTGCCAGCAGTGTCCGGGGGACGAACACTGAAGCTTTCTTT.

The sample holds a few counts of this clone. The gene calls are TRBV7-8 and TRBJ2-7; TRBD2 is a possible D gene (5 bases). The CDR3 length is 14 residues. The V gene's germline CDR1 is SGHVS and CDR2 FQNEAQ. V was shortened by 0 bases and J by 0 bases, with 6 bases between the two germline ends. Written as DNA, the CDR3 is TGTGCCAGCAGCTTAGCGGGAGTCTCCTACGAGCAGTACTTC. It encodes CASSLAGVSYEQYF.

The chain has TRBV6-6 and TRBJ1-4; D is undetermined. This CDR3 has 15 amino acids. With 6 bases removed from V and 7 bases from J, the gap between germline ends came to 18 bases. Looked up from germline, CDR1 is MNHNY and CDR2 is SVGAGI (reference sequence). The CDR3 sequence: CASRFRTGISEKLFF. The CDR3, as DNA: TGTGCCAGCAGATTCCGGACGGGGATATCTGAAAAACTGTTTTTT.

The chain is built from TRBV15 and TRBJ2-7; D may be TRBD1 (6 bases). The ends were cut back, 0 bases at V and 4 bases at J, with 16 bases in the middle. Germline V gene data show CDR1 as LNHNV and CDR2 as YYDKDF (reference sequence). There are 16 residues in the CDR3. The CDR3 loop reads CATSRELAGDGYEQYF. The CDR3 DNA reads as TGTGCCACCAGCAGAGAGTTGGCAGGGGATGGGTACGAGCAGTACTTC.

The CDR3 nucleotides read TGTGCCAGCAGAAATCAGGGTGGCAATCAGCCCCAGCATTTT. It codes for CASRNQGGNQPQHF. The J gene is TRBJ1-5, the V gene TRBV27; perhaps TRBD1 as D (5 bases). CDR1 MNHEY and CDR2 SMNVEV come from the germline V gene (reference sequence). The CDR3 extends over 14 amino acids. V lost 6 bases to trimming and J lost 2 bases, with 11 bases between them.

This clone occurred once. The gene calls are TRBV6-1 and TRBJ2-7; 9 bases line up with TRBD1. The CDR3 covers 14 residues. Germline lookup yields CDR1 MNHNS and CDR2 SASEGT. Trimming removed 3 bases from V and 4 bases from J; junction bases left unmatched: 4. CDR3 amino acids: CASSDSGQGYEQYF. As DNA, the CDR3 is TGTGCCAGCAGTGATTCGGGACAGGGTTACGAGCAGTACTTC.

V usage is TRBV2 and J usage is TRBJ1-2; weak D call: TRBD1 (6 bases). Germline V CDR1 and CDR2: SNHLY, FYNNEI. Trimming stripped 6 bases from V and 1 base from J, with 9 bases between. This CDR3 is built from 13 residues. CDR3 loop: CASSLQGNYGYTF. The CDR3 bases are TGTGCCAGCAGCCTACAGGGTAACTATGGCTACACCTTC.

The chain employs TRBV29-1 and TRBJ2-1; perhaps TRBD2 as D (6 bases). V shed 4 bases and J shed 6 bases, with 13 bases lying between them. In germline, CDR1 is SQVTM, CDR2 ANQGSEA. This CDR3 spans 13 amino acids. The CDR3 region is CSVVILAPNEQFF. In DNA, the CDR3 is TGCAGCGTTGTTATACTAGCTCCCAATGAGCAGTTCTTC.

The rearrangement uses TRBV28 and TRBJ2-3, with TRBD1 identical over 8 bases. CDR3 length equals 17 residues. The V gene's germline CDR1 is MDHEN and CDR2 SYDVKM. Trimming cost V 10 bases and J 1 base; bases outside gene matches: 16. CDR3 protein: CATGQQGVFIGTDTQYF. The DNA of the CDR3 is TGTGCCACTGGGCAACAGGGGGTTTTTATTGGCACAGATACGCAGTATTTT. Full variable domain (remainder filled in from reference TRBV28 and TRBJ2-3): DVKVTQSSRYLVKRTGEKVFLECVQDMDHENMFWYRQDPGLGLRLIYFSYDVKMKEKGDIPEGYSVSREKKERFSLILESASTNQTSMYLCATGQQGVFIGTDTQYFGPGTRLTVL.